This TCR beta chain originates from a study of cytomegalovirus exposure and HLA in healthy donors. General study points: Being productive about 87% or about 30% of the time was typical of most TCR beta V segments in an earlier analysis. In a later analysis, CMV-associated beta chains were mostly HLA-associated, it appeared. The authors listed around 150 TCR beta chains as cytomegalovirus-associated.

Of note for this clone: The antigen is undetermined.

V gave up 4 bases and J gave up 1 base, with 8 bases separating them. This CDR3 contains 13 residues. CDR1 and CDR2 from the germline V gene are MNHEY and SMNVEV (reference sequence). The PCR was carried out with 60 Vbeta primers and 13 Jbeta primers. Sequenced by immunoSEQ multiplex PCR; TCRdb stores in-frame clones only, minus some. The repertoire consists of about 200,000 clones, with around nine tenths occurring once and the leading ten covering less than 0.35%. The sample comprised PBMCs. The receptor was isolated from a woman aged 25-40 years in good health and CMV-seronegative. V is TRBV27 and J is TRBJ2-7; the D is unclear. CDR3 in amino acids: CASSWSDSYEQYF. The CDR3 DNA reads TGTGCCAGCAGTTGGTCAGATTCCTACGAGCAGTACTTC.